This T cell receptor (beta chain) was profiled in a study of T cell repertoires in cytomegalovirus infection (dated by TCRdb to the late 2010s). The study in broad terms: Peptide stimulations targeted recently identified HLA-C-restricted CMV epitopes, whose presentation resists viral immunomodulation, together with well-studied HLA-B-restricted epitopes. Donor HLA type was relevant to the analysis, because carriage of CMV infection together with the matching HLA type was indicated by public TCR beta signatures.

Reading the label with the study, this specimen's treatment or condition is: in vitro stimulation with specific CMV peptide epitopes to enrich CMV-specific T cells. What the authors observed across the whole study: In the ex vivo response, HLA-C-restricted CMV-specific TCR beta clonotypes were dominant, and in two of eight donors the single most frequent clonotype came from this HLA-C-restricted group. Cumulative frequency of public TCR beta family members discriminated carriers of CMV infection plus the relevant HLA type in this cohort and an independent approximately 360-donor cohort.

Instrument on record: Illumina HiSeq 1500. TCRdb redid the processing of the public reads, applying fastp at Q25 and MiXCR, and retained in-frame beta chains. Each CDR3 protein gets just one entry, which takes the most common genes and DNA from the rows behind it. This sample has around 750,000 distinct CDR3 sequences in its table, and around a third of those were observed once. The ten largest account for around 12% of the sample. This clonotype turned up a few times. Its antigen has not been determined. Base qualities are not at hand, and no much larger clone is one base apart. The sequencing here drew on cultured CD8+ T cells from PBMCs, taken from culture after CMV antigen stimulation. This sequence originates from a human donor in good health (CMV status not recorded). Some clones in this sample may be carry-over from other donors' samples.

The nucleotide sequence reads TGTGCCATCAGTGAGTTTAACAGCCACGAGCAGTACGTC. It specifies CAISEFNSHEQYV. The sequence is built from TRBV10-3 and TRBJ2-7; no D gene is confidently identified. V was cut back by 1 base and J by 5 bases, leaving a gap of 9 bases between them. Sequences ENHRY (CDR1) and SYGVKD (CDR2) are obtained from the germline V gene. The CDR3 runs 13 residues from the cysteine to the valine. Left in the record is the CDR3 DNA by itself, 39 bases read in frame from the first base.